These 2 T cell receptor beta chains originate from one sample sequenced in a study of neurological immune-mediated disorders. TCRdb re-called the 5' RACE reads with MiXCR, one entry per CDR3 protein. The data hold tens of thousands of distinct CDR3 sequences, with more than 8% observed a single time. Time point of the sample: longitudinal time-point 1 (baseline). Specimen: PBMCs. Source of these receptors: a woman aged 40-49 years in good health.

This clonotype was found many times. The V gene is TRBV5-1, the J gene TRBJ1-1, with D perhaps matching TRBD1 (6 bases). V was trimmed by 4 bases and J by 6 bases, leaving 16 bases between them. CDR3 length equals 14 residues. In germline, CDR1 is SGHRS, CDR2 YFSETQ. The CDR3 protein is CASSVQGQHAEAFF. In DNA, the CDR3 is TGCGCCAGCAGCGTACAGGGACAACACGCTGAAGCTTTCTTT.

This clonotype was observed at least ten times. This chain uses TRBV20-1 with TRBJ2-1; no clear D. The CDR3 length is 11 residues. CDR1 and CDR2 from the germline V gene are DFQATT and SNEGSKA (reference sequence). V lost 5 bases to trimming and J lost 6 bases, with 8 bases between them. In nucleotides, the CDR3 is TGCAGTGCTCGGACCTCCAATGAGCAGTTCTTC. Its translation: CSARTSNEQFF.